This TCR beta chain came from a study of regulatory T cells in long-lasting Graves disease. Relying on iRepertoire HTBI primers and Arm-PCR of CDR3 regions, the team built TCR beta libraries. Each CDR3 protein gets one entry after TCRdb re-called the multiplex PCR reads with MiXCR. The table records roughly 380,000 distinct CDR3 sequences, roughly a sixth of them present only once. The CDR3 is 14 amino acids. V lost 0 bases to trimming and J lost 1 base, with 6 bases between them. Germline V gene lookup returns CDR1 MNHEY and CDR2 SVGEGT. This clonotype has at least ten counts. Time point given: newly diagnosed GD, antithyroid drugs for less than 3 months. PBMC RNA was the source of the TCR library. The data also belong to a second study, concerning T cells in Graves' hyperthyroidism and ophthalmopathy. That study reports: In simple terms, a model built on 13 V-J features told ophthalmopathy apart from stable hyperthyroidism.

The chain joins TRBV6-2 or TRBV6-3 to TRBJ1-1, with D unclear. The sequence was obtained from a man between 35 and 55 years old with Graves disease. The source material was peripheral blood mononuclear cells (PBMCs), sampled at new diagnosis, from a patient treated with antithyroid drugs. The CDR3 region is CASSYSMGNTEAFF. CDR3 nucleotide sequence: TGTGCCAGCAGTTACTCGATGGGGAACACTGAAGCTTTCTTT.